This record covers a single T cell receptor beta chain. The data were taken from a study of T cell responses to AZD1222 COVID-19 vaccine. TCRdb's copy holds only in-frame clones and misses some; the assay was immunoSEQ multiplex PCR. The table shows some 170,000 clones, with around 90% occurring only once. The CDR3 consists of 16 residues. Germline V gene data show CDR1 as SGDLS and CDR2 as YYNGEE. Trimming took off 0 bases at V and 3 bases at J, with 13 bases between the two ends. This TCR came from an adult in good health. The chain combines TRBV9 with TRBJ1-3; perhaps TRBD1 as D (6 bases). The source was peripheral blood, collected on day 0 of AZD1222 vaccination. In DNA form, the CDR3 reads TGTGCCAGCAGCGTAGACCCGGGGGGCAGTGGAAACACCATATATTTT. It is translated as CASSVDPGGSGNTIYF.